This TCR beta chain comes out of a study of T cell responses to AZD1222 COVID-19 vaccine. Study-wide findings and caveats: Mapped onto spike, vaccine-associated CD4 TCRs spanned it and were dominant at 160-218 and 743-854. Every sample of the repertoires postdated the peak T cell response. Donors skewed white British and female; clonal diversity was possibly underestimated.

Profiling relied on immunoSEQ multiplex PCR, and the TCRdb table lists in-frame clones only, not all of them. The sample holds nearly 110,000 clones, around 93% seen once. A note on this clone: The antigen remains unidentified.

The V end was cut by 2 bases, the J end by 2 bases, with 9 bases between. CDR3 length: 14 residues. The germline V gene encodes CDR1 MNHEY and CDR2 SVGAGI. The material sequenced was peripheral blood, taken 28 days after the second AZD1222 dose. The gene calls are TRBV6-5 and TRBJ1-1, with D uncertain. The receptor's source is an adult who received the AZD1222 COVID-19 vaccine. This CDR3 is CASSYRRPNTEAFF. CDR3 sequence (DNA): TGTGCCAGCAGTTACCGGCGACCAAACACTGAAGCTTTCTTT.